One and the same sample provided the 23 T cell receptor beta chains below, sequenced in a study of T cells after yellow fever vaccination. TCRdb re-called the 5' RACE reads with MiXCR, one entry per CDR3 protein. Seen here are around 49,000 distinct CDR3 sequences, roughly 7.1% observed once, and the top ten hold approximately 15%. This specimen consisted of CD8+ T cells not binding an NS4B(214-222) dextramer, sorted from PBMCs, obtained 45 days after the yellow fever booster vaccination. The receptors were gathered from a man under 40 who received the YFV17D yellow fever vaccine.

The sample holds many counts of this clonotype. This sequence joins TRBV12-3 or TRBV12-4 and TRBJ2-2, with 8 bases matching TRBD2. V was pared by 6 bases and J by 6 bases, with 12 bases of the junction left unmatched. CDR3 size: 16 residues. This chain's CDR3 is CASSPELADYPGELFF. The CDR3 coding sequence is TGTGCCAGCAGCCCCGAACTAGCGGACTATCCCGGGGAGCTGTTTTTT.

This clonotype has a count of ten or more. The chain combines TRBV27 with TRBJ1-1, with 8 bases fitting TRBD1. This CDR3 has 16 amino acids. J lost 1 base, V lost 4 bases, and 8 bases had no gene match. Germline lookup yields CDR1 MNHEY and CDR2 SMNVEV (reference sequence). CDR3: CASSSFYDRGNTEAFF. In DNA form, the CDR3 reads TGTGCCAGCAGTTCCTTCTACGACAGGGGGAACACTGAAGCTTTCTTT.

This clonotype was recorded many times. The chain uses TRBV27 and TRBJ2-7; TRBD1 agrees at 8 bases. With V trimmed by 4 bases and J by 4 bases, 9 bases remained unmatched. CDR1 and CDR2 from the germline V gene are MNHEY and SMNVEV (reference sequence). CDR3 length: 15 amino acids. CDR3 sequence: CASSSLGTGLYEQYF. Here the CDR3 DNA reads TGTGCCAGCAGTTCCCTGGGGACAGGACTATACGAGCAGTACTTC.

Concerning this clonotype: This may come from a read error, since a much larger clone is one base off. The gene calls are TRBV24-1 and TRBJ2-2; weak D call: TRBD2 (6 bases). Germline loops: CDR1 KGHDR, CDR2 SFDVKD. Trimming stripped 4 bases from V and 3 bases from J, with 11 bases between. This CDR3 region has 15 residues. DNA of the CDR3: TGTGCCACCAGTGAATTGTGGAGGGACACCGGGGAGCTGTTTTTT. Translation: CATSELWRDTGELFF.

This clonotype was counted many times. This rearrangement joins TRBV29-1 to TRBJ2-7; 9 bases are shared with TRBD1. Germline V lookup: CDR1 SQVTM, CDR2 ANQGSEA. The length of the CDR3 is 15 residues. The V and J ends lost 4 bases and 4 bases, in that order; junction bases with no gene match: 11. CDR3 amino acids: CSVADPGQGLYEQYF. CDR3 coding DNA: TGCAGCGTTGCCGACCCGGGACAGGGCCTGTACGAGCAGTACTTC.

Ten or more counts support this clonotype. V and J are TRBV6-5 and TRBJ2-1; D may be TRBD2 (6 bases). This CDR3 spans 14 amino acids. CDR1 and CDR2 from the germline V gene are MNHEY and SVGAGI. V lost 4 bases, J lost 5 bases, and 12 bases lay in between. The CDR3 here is CASSFREFNNEQFF. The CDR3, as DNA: TGTGCCAGCAGTTTCCGGGAGTTCAACAATGAGCAGTTCTTC.

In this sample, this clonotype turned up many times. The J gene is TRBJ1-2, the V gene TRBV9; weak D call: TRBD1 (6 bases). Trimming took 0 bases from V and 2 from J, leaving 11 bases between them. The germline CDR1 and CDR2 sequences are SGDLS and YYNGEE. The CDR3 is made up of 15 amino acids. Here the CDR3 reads CASSVDGGQNYGYTF. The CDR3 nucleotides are TGTGCCAGCAGCGTAGATGGTGGACAGAACTATGGCTACACCTTC. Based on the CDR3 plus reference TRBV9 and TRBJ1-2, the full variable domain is DSGVTQTPKHLITATGQRVTLRCSPRSGDLSVYWYQQSLDQGLQFLIQYYNGEERAKGNILERFSAQQFPDLHSELNLSSLELGDSALYFCASSVDGGQNYGYTFGSGTRLTVV.

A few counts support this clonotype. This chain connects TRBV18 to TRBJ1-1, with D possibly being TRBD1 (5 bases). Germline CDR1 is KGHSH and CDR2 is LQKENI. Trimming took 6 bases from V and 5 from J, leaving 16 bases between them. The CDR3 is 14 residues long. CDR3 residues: CASSGASERTEAFF. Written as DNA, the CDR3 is TGTGCCAGCTCCGGGGCCTCCGAGCGGACTGAAGCTTTCTTT.

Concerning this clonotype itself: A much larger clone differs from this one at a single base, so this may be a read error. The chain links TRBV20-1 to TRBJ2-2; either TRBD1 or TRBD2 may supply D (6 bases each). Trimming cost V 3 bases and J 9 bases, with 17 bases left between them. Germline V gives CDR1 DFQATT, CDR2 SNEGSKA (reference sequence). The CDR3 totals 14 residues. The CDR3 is CSARDDWGARELFF. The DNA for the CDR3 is TGCAGTGCTAGGGATGACTGGGGGGCCCGGGAGCTGTTTTTT.

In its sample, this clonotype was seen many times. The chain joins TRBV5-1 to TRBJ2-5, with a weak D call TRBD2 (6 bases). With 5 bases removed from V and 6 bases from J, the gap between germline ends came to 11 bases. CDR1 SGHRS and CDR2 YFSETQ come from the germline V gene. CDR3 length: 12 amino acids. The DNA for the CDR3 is TGCGCCAGCAGAGGTAGCGGTCAGACCCAGTACTTC. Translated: CASRGSGQTQYF.

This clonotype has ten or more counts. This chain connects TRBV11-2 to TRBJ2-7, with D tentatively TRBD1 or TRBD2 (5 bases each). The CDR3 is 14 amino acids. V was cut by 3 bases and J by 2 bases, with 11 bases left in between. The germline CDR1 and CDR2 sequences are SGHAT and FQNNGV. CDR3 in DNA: TGTGCCAGCAGCTTGGGGACGGATACCTACGAGCAGTACTTC. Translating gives CASSLGTDTYEQYF.

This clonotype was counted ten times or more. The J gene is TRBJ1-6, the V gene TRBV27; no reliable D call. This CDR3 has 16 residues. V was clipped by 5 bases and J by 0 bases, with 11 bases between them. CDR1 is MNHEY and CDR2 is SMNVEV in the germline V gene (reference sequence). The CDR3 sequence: CASSPRSSSYNSPLHF. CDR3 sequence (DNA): TGTGCCAGCAGTCCGAGATCTAGCTCCTATAATTCACCCCTCCACTTT.

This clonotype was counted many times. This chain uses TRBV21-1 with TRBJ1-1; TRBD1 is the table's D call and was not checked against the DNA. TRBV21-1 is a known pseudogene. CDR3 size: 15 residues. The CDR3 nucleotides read TGTGCCAGCAGCAAAGCCCGGGCTCAGAACACTGAAGCTTTCTTT. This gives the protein CASSKARAQNTEAFF.

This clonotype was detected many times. This CDR3 reads CSARTDYNEQFF. The CDR3 nucleotides read TGCAGTGCTAGGACAGACTACAATGAGCAGTTCTTC. V and J are TRBV20-1 and TRBJ2-1, with a weak D call TRBD1 (5 bases). The CDR3 contains 12 residues. Trimming left V 3 bases short and J 3 bases short, with 6 bases between. Germline CDR1 and CDR2: DFQATT and SNEGSKA (reference sequence).

The CDR3 DNA reads as TGTGCCAGCAGCGCGGACAGGGGTCAGCCCCAGCATTTT. It is translated as CASSADRGQPQHF. The J gene is TRBJ1-5, the V gene TRBV7-8, with 9 positions matching TRBD1. Germline V CDR1 and CDR2: SGHVS, FQNEAQ. The CDR3 has 13 amino acids. The junction had 2 bases not matched to a gene; V was cut back by 5 bases and J by 6 bases.

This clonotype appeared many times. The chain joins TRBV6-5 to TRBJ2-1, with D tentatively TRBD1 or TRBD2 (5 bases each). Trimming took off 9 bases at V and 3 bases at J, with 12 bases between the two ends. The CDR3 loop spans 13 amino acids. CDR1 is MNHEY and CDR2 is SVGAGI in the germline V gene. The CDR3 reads CASSRGLYNEQFF. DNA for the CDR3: TGTGCCAGTTCGAGGGGCCTCTACAATGAGCAGTTCTTC.

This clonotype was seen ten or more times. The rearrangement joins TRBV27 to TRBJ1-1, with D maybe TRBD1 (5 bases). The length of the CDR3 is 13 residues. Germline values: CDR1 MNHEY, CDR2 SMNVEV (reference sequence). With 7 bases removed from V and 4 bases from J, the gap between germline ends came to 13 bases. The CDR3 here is CASKWNGGTEAFF. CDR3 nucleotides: TGTGCCAGCAAGTGGAACGGGGGCACTGAAGCTTTCTTT.

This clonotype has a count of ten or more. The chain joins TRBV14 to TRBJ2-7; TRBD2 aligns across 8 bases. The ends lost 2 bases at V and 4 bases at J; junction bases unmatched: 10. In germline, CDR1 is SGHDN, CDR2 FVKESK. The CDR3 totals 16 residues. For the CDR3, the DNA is TGTGCCAGCAGCCAAAAAGCGGGAGTTGAGCTTTACGAGCAGTACTTC. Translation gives CASSQKAGVELYEQYF.

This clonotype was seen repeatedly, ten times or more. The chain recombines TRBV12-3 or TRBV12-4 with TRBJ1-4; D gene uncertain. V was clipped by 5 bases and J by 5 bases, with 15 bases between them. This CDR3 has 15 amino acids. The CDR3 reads CASSPIGRPNEKLFF. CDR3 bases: TGTGCCAGCAGTCCAATAGGGAGACCGAATGAAAAACTGTTTTTT.

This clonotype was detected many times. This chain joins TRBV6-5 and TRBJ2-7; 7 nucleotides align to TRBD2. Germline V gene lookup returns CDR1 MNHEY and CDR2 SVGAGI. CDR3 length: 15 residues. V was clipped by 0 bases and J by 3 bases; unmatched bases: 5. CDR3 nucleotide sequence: TGTGCCAGCAGTTACTCGGGGGGGTCAGGCTACGAGCAGTACTTC. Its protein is CASSYSGGSGYEQYF.

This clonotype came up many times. The CDR3 reads CASSLTPDGSYEQYF. In DNA form, the CDR3 reads TGTGCCAGCAGCTTGACCCCGGACGGCTCCTACGAGCAGTACTTC. The V gene is TRBV5-6, the J gene TRBJ2-7; D ambiguous. The CDR3 runs 15 residues. V was trimmed by 1 base and J by 0 bases, leaving 11 bases between them. The germline V gene has CDR1 SGHDT and CDR2 YYEEEE.

The CDR3 loop reads CASSLGADWDNEQFF. CDR3 nucleotides: TGTGCCAGCAGCTTAGGGGCGGACTGGGACAATGAGCAGTTCTTC. The genes are TRBV11-2 and TRBJ2-1, with D possibly TRBD2 on 5 matching bases. Trimming stripped 1 base from V and 5 bases from J, with 12 bases between. CDR1 is SGHAT and CDR2 is FQNNGV in the germline V gene. The CDR3 is made up of 15 amino acids.

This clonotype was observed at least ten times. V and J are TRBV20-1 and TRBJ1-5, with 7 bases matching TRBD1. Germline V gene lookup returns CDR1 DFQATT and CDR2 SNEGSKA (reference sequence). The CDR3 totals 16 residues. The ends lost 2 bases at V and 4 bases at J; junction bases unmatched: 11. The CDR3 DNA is TGCAGTGCTAGAAGCGTGGGACAGACAAATAATCAGCCCCAGCATTTT. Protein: CSARSVGQTNNQPQHF.